The next 8 T cell receptor beta chains were all read from a single sample in a study of T-cell memory formation after mild COVID-19. TCRdb itself ran the 5' RACE reads through MiXCR, one entry per CDR3 protein. Seen here are approximately 150,000 distinct CDR3 sequences, under 7% observed once, and the top ten hold 2% to 2.5%. The sample consisted of PBMCs or a T cell subset sorted from them (not recorded which). The source of these receptors is an adult woman who had mild COVID-19 (a few samples of this study predate the infection). Cell type and time point are not known.

This clonotype was detected a few times. The CDR3 nucleotides read TGCGCCAGCAGCTCGGGACGGGTCTACAATGAGCAGTTCTTC. It encodes CASSSGRVYNEQFF. The V call is TRBV5-1, the J call TRBJ2-1; the D gene could be TRBD1 or TRBD2 (5 bases each). This CDR3 is 14 amino acids long. Germline CDR1 is SGHRS and CDR2 is YFSETQ. Trimming pared 3 bases from V and 3 bases from J, leaving 10 bases between.

J is TRBJ2-3 and V is TRBV5-1; the D call may be TRBD1 or TRBD2 (5 bases each). V was pared by 5 bases and J by 6 bases, with 28 bases between. The CDR3 is made up of 18 amino acids. Germline CDR1 and CDR2: SGHRS and YFSETQ. The CDR3 DNA is TGCGCCAGCAGTCCCACCCGAGGGAAAACGGGACGGGCGGATACGCAGTATTTT. This gives the protein CASSPTRGKTGRADTQYF.

There are a few counts of this clonotype. The chain joins TRBV5-1 to TRBJ1-1, with D possibly being TRBD1 (6 bases). The germline V gene encodes CDR1 SGHRS and CDR2 YFSETQ. The CDR3 consists of 13 residues. Trimming removed 3 bases at V and 7 bases at J, with 13 bases between. CDR3 loop: CASSSGDVGEAFF. The DNA of the CDR3 is TGCGCCAGCAGCTCAGGGGACGTTGGTGAAGCTTTCTTT.

The chain employs TRBV19 and TRBJ1-2; the match to TRBD1 covers 8 bases. In germline, CDR1 is LNHDA, CDR2 SQIVND (reference sequence). This CDR3 comprises 15 residues. With 4 bases clipped from V and 3 bases from J, the junction kept 7 bases outside the gene matches. The CDR3 sequence: CASSSQGAQDYGYTF. CDR3 nucleotides: TGTGCCAGTAGTAGCCAGGGGGCGCAGGACTATGGCTACACCTTC.

This clonotype was seen ten or more times. The genes are TRBV5-1 and TRBJ2-1, with a possible D match to TRBD2 (5 bases). The CDR3 has 13 residues. Trimming took 6 bases from V and 4 from J, leaving 11 bases between them. The V gene's germline CDR1 is SGHRS and CDR2 YFSETQ. CDR3 coding DNA: TGCGCCAGCACTCTGGGAGCATACAATGAGCAGTTCTTC. Encoded protein: CASTLGAYNEQFF. The variable domain in full, completed from reference TRBV5-1 and TRBJ2-1, reads KAGVTQTPRYLIKTRGQQVTLSCSPISGHRSVSWYQQTPGQGLQFLFEYFSETQRNKGNFPGRFSGRQFSNSRSEMNVSTLELGDSALYLCASTLGAYNEQFFGPGTRLTVL.

This clonotype was seen many times. V is TRBV7-9 and J is TRBJ2-3; a possible D gene is TRBD1 (6 bases). The CDR3 totals 14 residues. Germline values: CDR1 SEHNR, CDR2 FQNEAQ (reference sequence). With 5 bases removed from V and 2 bases from J, the gap between germline ends came to 11 bases. CDR3: CASSGQSYTDTQYF. The CDR3 DNA reads TGTGCCAGCAGCGGACAGTCTTACACAGATACGCAGTATTTT.

This clonotype has at least ten counts. The V and J genes are TRBV5-1 and TRBJ2-7; 7 nucleotides align to TRBD1. The germline gives CDR1 SGHRS, CDR2 YFSETQ. CDR3 length: 16 residues. J was trimmed by 0 bases and V by 3 bases; bases with no gene match: 9. CDR3 sequence reads: CASSWRQGSSSYEQYF. Written as DNA, the CDR3 is TGCGCCAGCAGCTGGAGACAGGGTTCTAGCTCCTACGAGCAGTACTTC. Complete variable domain (other parts from reference TRBV5-1 and TRBJ2-7): KAGVTQTPRYLIKTRGQQVTLSCSPISGHRSVSWYQQTPGQGLQFLFEYFSETQRNKGNFPGRFSGRQFSNSRSEMNVSTLELGDSALYLCASSWRQGSSSYEQYFGPGTRLTVT.

In its sample, this clonotype was seen many times. This sequence joins TRBV5-1 and TRBJ2-1, with 7 bases aligning to TRBD1. The length of the CDR3 is 14 residues. In germline, CDR1 is SGHRS, CDR2 YFSETQ. Germline trimming cut 0 bases from V and 9 bases from J; bases unmatched to any gene: 6. CDR3 sequence reads: CASSLGQPGGEQFF. CDR3 nucleotide sequence: TGCGCCAGCAGCTTGGGACAGCCAGGGGGTGAGCAGTTCTTC.